A selection of T cell receptor beta chains follows, all from one sample in a study of lymphopenia after photon versus proton radiotherapy. The method was immunoSEQ multiplex PCR; TCRdb's version includes in-frame clones alone and lacks a portion of them. The repertoire holds around 29,000 clones, with about 93% as singletons. This material consisted of peripheral blood, taken from a patient treated with photon-based radiotherapy. The receptors were gathered from a woman in her forties or fifties with cholangiocarcinoma. Each CDR3 is given with its conserved first and last residue. The order of the fields is V gene, clone size, D gene, J gene, CDR3 DNA, CDR3 protein. A D gene is named only where the DNA matches it firmly. For some rows the clone size is stated as once, few or many, or as a class when expanded; others skip it.

TRBV7-2	.	.	TRBJ1-5	TGTGCCAGCAGCTTAGTTTGGGGGGGCAATCAGCCCCAGCATTTT	CASSLVWGGNQPQHF
TRBV7-9	.	TRBD1	TRBJ2-1	TGTGCCAGCAGCTATTCAGGACAGGAGTACAATGAGCAGTTCTTC	CASSYSGQEYNEQFF
TRBV27	.	.	TRBJ1-2	TGTGCCAGCAGTTCATATCGGACTCGCTATGGCTACACCTTC	CASSSYRTRYGYTF
TRBV7-2	.	.	TRBJ2-2	TGTGCCAGCAGCTTAGTCGGTGGCAGGGCCAGAGGGGAGCTGTTTTTT	CASSLVGGRARGELFF
TRBV4-3	once	.	TRBJ1-2	TGCGCCAGCAGCCAAGGACCCGACAGGCCGAACTATGGCTACACCTTC	CASSQGPDRPNYGYTF
TRBV21-1	.	.	TRBJ1-2	TGTGCCAGCAGCAAAAGCGGGAATGATGGCTACACCTTC	CASSKSGNDGYTF
TRBV23-1	.	.	TRBJ2-7	TGCGCCAGCAGTCTGGAAGGGGCTCATACCTACGAGCAGTACTTC	CASSLEGAHTYEQYF
TRBV19	once	.	TRBJ2-7	TGTGCCAGTAGTATAGGTCGAGGTGCCGTCTACGAGCAGTACTTC	CASSIGRGAVYEQYF
TRBV9	.	TRBD1	TRBJ1-3	TGTGCCAGCAGGCCCCCGAGACAGGGATTTATCACCGGTGGAAACACCATATATTTT	CASRPPRQGFITGGNTIYF
TRBV30	.	.	TRBJ1-1	TGTGCCTGGAGTGTGGCGACACCAGAAGCTTTCTTT	CAWSVATPEAFF
TRBV5-1	.	TRBD1	TRBJ1-4	TGCGCCAGCACCAACGACAGGGGAGGGGAAAAACTGTTTTTT	CASTNDRGGEKLFF
TRBV6-5	.	.	TRBJ1-2	TGTGCCAGCAGGAAAAGAGCTAACTATGGCTACACCTTC	CASRKRANYGYTF
TRBV14	few	TRBD1	TRBJ1-2	TGTGCCAGCAGCCGGCGGACAGGGGGTATTAACTATGGCTACACCTTC	CASSRRTGGINYGYTF
TRBV4-3	.	.	TRBJ1-5	TGCGCCAGCAGCCAAGCTGTGTACGGAACAGGGCGTCAGCCCCAGCATTTT	CASSQAVYGTGRQPQHF
TRBV5-1	.	.	TRBJ2-1	TGCGCCAGCAGCAGAAGGCCTGGGGGCAATGAGCAGTTCTTC	CASSRRPGGNEQFF
TRBV5-3	.	TRBD2	TRBJ2-1	TGTGCCAGAAGTGTTATAGCGGGGTTTTACAATGAGCAGTTCTTC	CARSVIAGFYNEQFF
TRBV5-1	once	TRBD1	TRBJ2-2	TGCGCCAGCTGGACAGGGGGCAGAACCGGGGAGCTGTTTTTT	CASWTGGRTGELFF
TRBV21-1	.	.	TRBJ2-7	TGTGCCAGCACCCCAGCGGGGCAGCTCTCCTACGAGCAGTACTTC	CASTPAGQLSYEQYF
TRBV7-2	.	.	TRBJ2-2	TGTGCCAGCAGCCCAAGACAGTCCGTCGGGGAGCTGTTTTTT	CASSPRQSVGELFF
TRBV18	.	TRBD1	TRBJ1-2	TGTGCCAGCTCACCACAGGACAGGGTCGGGGGCTACACCTTC	CASSPQDRVGGYTF
TRBV2	.	.	TRBJ2-6	TGTGCCAGCAGACCACTTCGAAGCGGGTTCTCTGGGGCCAACGTCCTGACTTTC	CASRPLRSGFSGANVLTF
TRBV4-1	.	.	TRBJ1-1	TGCGCCAGCAGCCAAGGGGGTATAGGTGAAGCTTTCTTT	CASSQGGIGEAFF
TRBV27	.	TRBD1	TRBJ1-3	TGTGCCAGCAGTACCTCGGGACAGGGCCGAAACACCATATATTTT	CASSTSGQGRNTIYF
TRBV9	.	TRBD2	TRBJ2-1	TGTGCCAGCAGCGTGACCCGGCTAGCGGGGATAAACAATGAGCAGTTCTTC	CASSVTRLAGINNEQFF
TRBV4-3	.	.	TRBJ1-2	TGCGCCAGCAGCCGAGAGGACAGAGTATCCTATGGCTACACCTTC	CASSREDRVSYGYTF
TRBV5-1	.	.	TRBJ1-4	TGCGCCAGCAGCTCTGACAGATCTAATGAAAAACTGTTTTTT	CASSSDRSNEKLFF
TRBV4-3	.	TRBD1	TRBJ1-4	TGCGCCAGCAGCAGCCCACAGGGGGCAGGTAGAACTAATGAAAAACTGTTTTTT	CASSSPQGAGRTNEKLFF
TRBV18	.	TRBD2	TRBJ2-1	TGTGCCAGCTCACTAACCCCGCGGGGGTGGCAGTTCTTC	CASSLTPRGWQFF
TRBV7-6	.	.	TRBJ2-7	TGTGCCAGCAGCTTAGCGAAAAGCTACGAGCAGTACTTC	CASSLAKSYEQYF
TRBV11-2	.	.	TRBJ1-6	TGTGCCAGCAGCCCTGGGTCACCCCTCCACTTT	CASSPGSPLHF
TRBV7-9	.	TRBD1	TRBJ2-7	TGTGCCAGTACAGGGGCTTACGAGCAGTACTTC	CASTGAYEQYF
TRBV7-2	.	.	TRBJ2-7	TGTGCCAGCAGCTTAATGGACAGTTCCTACGAGCAGTACTTC	CASSLMDSSYEQYF
TRBV5-1	.	.	TRBJ1-1	TGCGCCAGCAGGGAGGGATATAGGTACACTGAAGCTTTCTTT	CASREGYRYTEAFF
TRBV4-1	.	.	TRBJ2-5	TGCGCCAGCAGGGGGTTTCAGACCCAGTACTTC	CASRGFQTQYF
TRBV7-2	.	TRBD2	TRBJ2-3	TGTGCCAGCAGCCCCCCGGCGGTAAGCGGGGGGGCAGATACGCAGTATTTT	CASSPPAVSGGADTQYF
TRBV30	.	.	TRBJ2-1	TGTGCCTTCCGGGCACAATACAATGAGCAGTTCTTC	CAFRAQYNEQFF
TRBV12-5	.	.	TRBJ2-1	TGTGCTAGTGGTTTGCCGGGGGCAGGCCAGTTCTTC	CASGLPGAGQFF